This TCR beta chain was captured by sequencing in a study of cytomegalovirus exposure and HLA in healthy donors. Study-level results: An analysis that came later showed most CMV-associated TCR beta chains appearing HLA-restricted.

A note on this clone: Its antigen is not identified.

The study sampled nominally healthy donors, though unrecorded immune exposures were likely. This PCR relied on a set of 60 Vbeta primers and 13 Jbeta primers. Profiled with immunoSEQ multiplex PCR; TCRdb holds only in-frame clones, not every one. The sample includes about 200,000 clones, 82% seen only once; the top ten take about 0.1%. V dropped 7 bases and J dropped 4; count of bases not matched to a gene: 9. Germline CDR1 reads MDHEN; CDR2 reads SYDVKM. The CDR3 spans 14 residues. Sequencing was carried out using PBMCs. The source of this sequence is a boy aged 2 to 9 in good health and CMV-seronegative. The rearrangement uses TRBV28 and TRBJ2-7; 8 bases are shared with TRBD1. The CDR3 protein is CASNQGAPPYEQYF. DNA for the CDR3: TGTGCCAGCAACCAGGGGGCGCCCCCATACGAGCAGTACTTC.